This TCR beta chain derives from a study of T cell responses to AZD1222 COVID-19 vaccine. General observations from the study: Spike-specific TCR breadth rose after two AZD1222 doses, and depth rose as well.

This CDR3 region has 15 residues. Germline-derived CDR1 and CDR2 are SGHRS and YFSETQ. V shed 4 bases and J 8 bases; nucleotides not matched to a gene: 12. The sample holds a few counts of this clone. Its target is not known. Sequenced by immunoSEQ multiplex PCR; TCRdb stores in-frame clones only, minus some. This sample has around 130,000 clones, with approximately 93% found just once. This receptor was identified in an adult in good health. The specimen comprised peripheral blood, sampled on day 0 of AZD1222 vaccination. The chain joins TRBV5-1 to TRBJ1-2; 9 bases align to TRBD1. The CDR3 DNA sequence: TGCGCCAGCAGCCCGGGGACAGGGCAACCTGGGGGCTACACCTTC. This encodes CASSPGTGQPGGYTF.